Below, 27 T cell receptor beta chains from the same sample are listed, as sequenced in a study of T cell repertoires in cytomegalovirus infection. Their antigens are not known. In TCRdb, the reads were re-called with MiXCR into one record per CDR3 protein. The sample shows about 890,000 distinct CDR3 sequences, approximately 30% of them seen only once. The sequencing here drew on cultured CD8+ T cells from PBMCs, taken from culture after CMV antigen stimulation. The receptor set was obtained from a human donor in good health (CMV status not recorded). Some clones in this sample may be carry-over from other donors' samples.

The chain uses TRBV9 and TRBJ2-1; maybe TRBD1 (6 bases). This CDR3 region has 15 residues. Trimming cost V 4 bases and J 10 bases, with 21 bases left between them. Per germline, CDR1 SGDLS and CDR2 YYNGEE. The CDR3 DNA follows: TGTGCCAGCAGCTCCCTTGCGGGCGCAAGGGGGGAGCAGTTCTTC. Its translation: CASSSLAGARGEQFF.

As concerns this clonotype: One base away lies a much larger clone, so this may be a sequencing read error. This chain uses TRBV6-5 with TRBJ2-1; TRBD1 matches at 9 bases. CDR3 length equals 18 residues. The germline CDR1 and CDR2 sequences are MNHEY and SVGAGI. After removal of 6 bases from V and 0 bases from J, the junction contained 12 bases not matched to a gene. The CDR3, as DNA: TGTGCCAGCAGCGCGGGCTGGACAGGGGACTACTCCTACAATGAGCAGTTCTTC. It codes for CASSAGWTGDYSYNEQFF.

The chain is built from TRBV7-9 and TRBJ2-3, with 7 bases matching TRBD2. This CDR3 is built from 11 residues. V shed 8 bases, J shed 9 bases, and the junction held 5 bases outside the gene matches. Germline V gene data show CDR1 as SEHNR and CDR2 as FQNEAQ (reference sequence). The CDR3 is CASHGGGTQYF. CDR3 in DNA: TGTGCCAGCCATGGGGGAGGGACGCAGTATTTT.

Details on this clonotype: A much bigger clone sits one base away, suggesting this may be a read error. J is TRBJ2-1 and V is TRBV7-6; a possible D gene is TRBD2 (6 bases). The CDR3 length is 19 residues. The germline CDR1 and CDR2 sequences are SGHVS and FNYEAQ. The V end lost 5 bases, the J end lost 0 bases, and 23 bases lay between the germline ends. CDR3 nucleotide sequence: TGTGCCAGCAGCCAACAACCCTTCGGACTAACAAGCTCCTACAATGAGCAGTTCTTC. Translating gives CASSQQPFGLTSSYNEQFF.

On this clonotype: A much larger clone lies a single base off, so this may be a read error. The genes are TRBV7-8 and TRBJ1-1; D gene unclear. Per the germline V gene, CDR1 is SGHVS and CDR2 is FQNEAQ. The CDR3 sequence is 16 residues long. CDR3 sequence: CASSIAPWALNTEAFF. The DNA for the CDR3 is TGTGCCAGCAGCATAGCCCCATGGGCTCTGAACACTGAAGCTTTCTTT.

This clonotype was found a few times. The chain joins TRBV5-4 to TRBJ2-1; D remains unclear. The CDR3 runs to 15 residues. The germline V and J ends were trimmed by 2 bases and 8 bases, with 17 bases remaining between them. The germline V gene has CDR1 SGHNT and CDR2 YYREEE (reference sequence). The CDR3 DNA reads as TGTGCCAGCAGCTTTGGAACTGGACCACCCTATGAGCAGTTCTTC. Protein product: CASSFGTGPPYEQFF.

This clonotype appeared a few times. The chain employs TRBV25-1 and TRBJ2-3, with D possibly called TRBD1 or TRBD2 (5 bases each). V lost 1 base and J 2 bases, leaving 16 bases between the germline ends. This CDR3 is 17 amino acids long. Germline V lookup: CDR1 MGHDK, CDR2 SYGVNS. CDR3 amino acids: CASSESLRGAHTDTQYF. The CDR3 coding sequence is TGTGCCAGCAGTGAATCGCTTCGAGGGGCTCACACAGATACGCAGTATTTT.

This chain joins TRBV7-2 and TRBJ2-1; D could derive from TRBD1 or TRBD2 (7 bases each). The V and J ends lost 5 bases and 7 bases respectively, with 18 bases between them. The germline CDR1 and CDR2 sequences are SGHTA and FQGNSA. This CDR3 has 15 residues. CDR3 sequence: CASSKREGAFNEQFF. The CDR3 coding sequence is TGTGCCAGCAGCAAGAGGGAGGGGGCTTTTAATGAGCAGTTCTTC.

The table lists this clonotype with many counts. The chain uses TRBV7-6 and TRBJ2-2; D remains unclear. Germline V gene lookup returns CDR1 SGHVS and CDR2 FNYEAQ. Trimming shortened V by 4 bases and J by 5 bases, and 11 bases separated the two germline ends. The CDR3 totals 14 residues. CDR3 sequence reads: CASSSGTRTGELFF. DNA of the CDR3: TGTGCCAGCAGCTCCGGAACAAGGACCGGGGAGCTGTTTTTT.

The sample holds a few counts of this clonotype. J is TRBJ2-7 and V is TRBV4-1; 8 bases are a match to TRBD1. V shed 1 base, J shed 7 bases, and the junction held 6 bases outside the gene matches. Per germline, CDR1 MGHRA and CDR2 YSYEKL. CDR3 length: 14 residues. CDR3 sequence: CASSQVQGAGEQYV. The CDR3 DNA follows: TGCGCCAGCAGCCAAGTTCAGGGGGCAGGGGAGCAGTACGTC.

Sample share makes this clonotype medium-sized (0.01 to 0.1%). The V and J genes are TRBV12-3 or TRBV12-4 and TRBJ1-2; D is possibly TRBD1 (5 bases). V lost 5 bases and J 1 base, leaving 14 bases between the germline ends. The CDR3 is made up of 15 amino acids. The CDR3 DNA sequence: TGTGCCAGCAGTCTGGCGGACACCGATAACTATGGCTACACCTTC. This sequence encodes CASSLADTDNYGYTF.

This clonotype has ten or more counts. The chain combines TRBV6-1 with TRBJ2-1; 7 bases align to TRBD1. The V gene's germline CDR1 is MNHNS and CDR2 SASEGT. The CDR3 is 14 residues long. With V trimmed by 8 bases and J by 0 bases, 4 bases remained unmatched. The CDR3 sequence is CASGGQSSYNEQFF. CDR3 coding DNA: TGTGCCAGCGGGGGACAGAGCTCCTACAATGAGCAGTTCTTC.

The sample holds many counts of this clonotype. The V call is TRBV12-3 or TRBV12-4, the J call TRBJ2-3, with D perhaps given as TRBD1 or TRBD2 (5 bases each). Trimming left V 4 bases short and J 1 base short, with 18 bases between. The CDR3 loop spans 17 amino acids. CDR3 region: CASSWGTGTPRTDTQYF. The CDR3 coding sequence is TGTGCCAGCAGTTGGGGTACCGGGACCCCCCGCACAGATACGCAGTATTTT.

The V and J genes are TRBV14 and TRBJ1-2, with D hard to call. Germline V gene lookup returns CDR1 SGHDN and CDR2 FVKESK. There are 16 residues in the CDR3. V lost 5 bases to trimming and J lost 5 bases, with 21 bases between them. The CDR3 DNA reads TGTGCCAGCAGCGATCACGACGGGGAATTGCCGTATGGCTACACCTTC. This gives the protein CASSDHDGELPYGYTF.

V is TRBV7-9 and J is TRBJ2-7; possibly TRBD1 or TRBD2 for D (5 bases each). Per the germline V gene, CDR1 is SEHNR and CDR2 is FQNEAQ (reference sequence). The CDR3 length is 15 residues. Trimming took 1 base from V and 6 from J, leaving 16 bases between them. The CDR3 region has the DNA TGTGCCAGCAGCTTAGGGGGACCCCCGTTGTCCGAGCAGTACTTC. The encoded protein is CASSLGGPPLSEQYF. Supplemented by reference TRBV7-9 and TRBJ2-7, the full variable domain reads DTGVSQNPRHKITKRGQNVTFRCDPISEHNRLYWYRQTLGQGPEFLTYFQNEAQLEKSRLLSDRFSAERPKGSFSTLEIQRTEQGDSAMYLCASSLGGPPLSEQYFGPGTRLTVT.

The J gene is TRBJ2-7, the V gene TRBV5-6, with D tentatively TRBD1 (6 bases). The CDR3 length is 19 residues. Looked up from germline, CDR1 is SGHDT and CDR2 is YYEEEE. V lost 0 bases, J lost 3 bases, and 25 bases lay in between. The CDR3 bases are TGTGCCAGCAGCTTGGGAAAGGACAGCCCCAGAGTACCCTACTACGAGCAGTACGTC. Translation: CASSLGKDSPRVPYYEQYV.

This clonotype was recorded a few times. The chain links TRBV9 to TRBJ2-1, with TRBD2 identical over 7 bases. The CDR3 runs to 15 residues. The germline CDR1 and CDR2 sequences are SGDLS and YYNGEE. Trimming removed 0 bases from V and 4 bases from J; junction bases left unmatched: 4. This chain's CDR3 is CASSVDQRGYNEQFF. The CDR3 nucleotides read TGTGCCAGCAGCGTAGACCAGCGGGGATACAATGAGCAGTTCTTC.

This clonotype was seen just once. This sequence joins TRBV6-1 and TRBJ2-7; no firm D call. Per the germline V gene, CDR1 is MNHNS and CDR2 is SASEGT. Trimming cost V 3 bases and J 6 bases, with 6 bases left between them. The CDR3 is made up of 11 amino acids. CDR3 region: CASSDAREQYF. CDR3 sequence (DNA): TGTGCCAGCAGTGATGCCCGCGAGCAGTACTTC.

V and J are TRBV2 and TRBJ2-1; tentatively, D is TRBD2 (5 bases). Between the trimmed V and J ends, which lost 10 bases and 7 bases, there was a span of 8 bases. Germline CDR1 is SNHLY and CDR2 is FYNNEI. This CDR3 spans 10 amino acids. As DNA, the CDR3 is TGTGCCACTAGGAGGAATGAGCAGTTCTTC. Amino acid sequence: CATRRNEQFF.

This clonotype was counted ten times or more. The genes are TRBV7-6 and TRBJ2-5; D call uncertain. CDR3 length: 16 amino acids. Per the germline V gene, CDR1 is SGHVS and CDR2 is FNYEAQ. V lost 5 bases to trimming and J lost 5 bases, with 21 bases between them. The CDR3 here is CASSLRLGQRSETQYF. In nucleotides, the CDR3 is TGTGCCAGCAGCCTCCGACTCGGGCAGAGGAGTGAGACCCAGTACTTC.

This chain uses TRBV7-9 with TRBJ2-7; the D is unclear. CDR3 length: 11 amino acids. The V end lost 5 bases, the J end lost 6 bases, and 8 bases lay between the germline ends. Germline V gives CDR1 SEHNR, CDR2 FQNEAQ (reference sequence). For the CDR3, the DNA is TGTGCCAGCAGCCCGCCACCCGAGCAGTACTTC. Its protein is CASSPPPEQYF.

This clonotype was counted only a few times. The chain recombines TRBV15 with TRBJ2-7, with D tentatively TRBD1 or TRBD2 (5 bases each). The CDR3 length is 15 residues. The V end was cut by 0 bases, the J end by 2 bases, with 11 bases between. Germline V gene sequence: CDR1 LNHNV, CDR2 YYDKDF (reference sequence). The CDR3 DNA is TGTGCCACCAGCAGAGAGGCAGGGACCCCCTACGAGCAGTACTTC. It is translated as CATSREAGTPYEQYF.

The chain employs TRBV27 and TRBJ1-4; 7 bases match TRBD1. Trimming cost V 8 bases and J 8 bases; bases outside gene matches: 5. The CDR3 totals 12 residues. Germline CDR1 and CDR2: MNHEY and SMNVEV (reference sequence). Here the CDR3 DNA reads TGTGCCAGCGTCTCAGGGGGGGAAAAACTGTTTTTT. This sequence encodes CASVSGGEKLFF.

This clonotype was counted at least ten times. The V and J genes are TRBV7-9 and TRBJ2-1; 9 bases are shared with TRBD2. V shed 2 bases and J 0 bases; nucleotides not matched to a gene: 8. The CDR3 totals 18 residues. CDR1 is SEHNR, CDR2 FQNEAQ, per germline (reference sequence). CDR3: CASSLYPTSGISYNEQFF. CDR3 bases: TGTGCCAGCAGCTTATATCCGACTAGCGGAATCTCCTACAATGAGCAGTTCTTC.

The V and J genes are TRBV27 and TRBJ1-1; perhaps TRBD1 as D (6 bases). Germline assignment: CDR1 MNHEY and CDR2 SMNVEV (reference sequence). The CDR3 is 11 amino acids. V was trimmed by 11 bases and J by 6 bases, leaving 13 bases between them. The CDR3 protein is CAVHRDAEAFF. CDR3 coding DNA: TGTGCCGTGCACAGGGATGCTGAAGCTTTCTTT.

The chain is built from TRBV19 and TRBJ1-1; the match to TRBD1 covers 7 bases. The germline gives CDR1 LNHDA, CDR2 SQIVND (reference sequence). V trimming: 7 bases; J trimming: 8 bases; junction bases outside the gene matches: 10. The CDR3 is 13 residues long. In DNA form, the CDR3 reads TGTGCCAGTACTGGCAGGGGGTTCCCCGAAGCTTTCTTT. This codes for CASTGRGFPEAFF.

This clonotype was recorded many times. The chain employs TRBV25-1 and TRBJ2-1, with D perhaps given as TRBD1 or TRBD2 (5 bases each). V lost 7 bases and J 3 bases, leaving 13 bases between the germline ends. Per germline, CDR1 MGHDK and CDR2 SYGVNS. The CDR3 sequence is 14 residues long. This CDR3 is CASILGTNYNEQFF. CDR3 in DNA: TGTGCCAGCATTCTAGGGACGAACTACAATGAGCAGTTCTTC.